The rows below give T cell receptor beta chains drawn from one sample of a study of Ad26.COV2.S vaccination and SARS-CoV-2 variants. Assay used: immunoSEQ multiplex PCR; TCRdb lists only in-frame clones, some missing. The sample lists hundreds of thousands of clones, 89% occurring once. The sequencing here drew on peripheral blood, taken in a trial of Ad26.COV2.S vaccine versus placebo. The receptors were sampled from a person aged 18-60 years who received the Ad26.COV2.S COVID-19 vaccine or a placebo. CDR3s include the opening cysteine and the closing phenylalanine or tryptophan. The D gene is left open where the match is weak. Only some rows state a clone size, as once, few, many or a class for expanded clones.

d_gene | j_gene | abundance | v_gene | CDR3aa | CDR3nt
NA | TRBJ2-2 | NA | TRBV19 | CASNQGSANTGELFF | TGTGCCAGTAATCAGGGTTCCGCGAACACCGGGGAGCTGTTTTTT
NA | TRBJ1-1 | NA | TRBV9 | CASSASPDTEAFF | TGTGCCAGCAGCGCAAGCCCTGACACTGAAGCTTTCTTT
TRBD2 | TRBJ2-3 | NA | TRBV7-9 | CASSTQLAGGSDTQYF | TGTGCCAGCAGCACTCAACTAGCGGGGGGGTCTGATACGCAGTATTTT
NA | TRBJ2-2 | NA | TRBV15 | CATSRESPNTGELFF | TGTGCCACCAGCAGAGAAAGTCCGAACACCGGGGAGCTGTTTTTT
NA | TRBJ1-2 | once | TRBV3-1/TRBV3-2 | CASSQEGGDGYTF | TGTGCCAGCAGCCAAGAAGGGGGTGATGGCTACACCTTC
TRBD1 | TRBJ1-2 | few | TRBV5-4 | CASSLAGGGFYGYTF | TGTGCCAGCAGCTTGGCAGGGGGGGGCTTCTATGGCTACACCTTC
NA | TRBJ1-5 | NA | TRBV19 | CASRSTGGDQPQHF | TGTGCCAGTAGATCCACGGGGGGCGATCAGCCCCAGCATTTT
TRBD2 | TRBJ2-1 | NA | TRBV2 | CATKRASGNYNEQFF | TGTGCCACAAAGAGGGCTAGCGGGAACTACAATGAGCAGTTCTTC
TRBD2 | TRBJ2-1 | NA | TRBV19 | CASSPGLAGSNEQFF | TGTGCCAGTAGCCCAGGACTAGCGGGCTCCAATGAGCAGTTCTTC
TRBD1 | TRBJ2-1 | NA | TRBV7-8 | CASSSEPQGALEQFF | TGTGCCAGCAGTTCAGAGCCACAGGGGGCGTTAGAGCAGTTCTTC
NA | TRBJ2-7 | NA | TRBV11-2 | CASSLGGVGYEQYF | TGTGCCAGCAGCTTAGGCGGGGTGGGCTACGAGCAGTACTTC
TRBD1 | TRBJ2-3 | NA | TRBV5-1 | CASSPEGTGRTDTQYF | TGCGCCAGCAGCCCGGAGGGGACAGGGAGAACAGATACGCAGTATTTT
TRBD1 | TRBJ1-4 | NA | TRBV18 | CASSPDRLATNEKLFF | TGTGCCAGCTCACCGGACAGGTTGGCAACTAATGAAAAACTGTTTTTT
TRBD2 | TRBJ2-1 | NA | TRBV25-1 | CASSAFGAGGYNEQFF | TGTGCCAGCAGCGCCTTCGGAGCGGGAGGATACAATGAGCAGTTCTTC
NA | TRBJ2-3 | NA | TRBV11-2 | CASSLDPFQGDTQYF | TGTGCCAGCAGCTTAGACCCGTTTCAAGGGGATACGCAGTATTTT
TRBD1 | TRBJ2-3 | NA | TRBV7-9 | CASSLPPGQGATDTQYF | TGTGCCAGCAGCCTACCACCGGGACAGGGGGCCACAGATACGCAGTATTTT
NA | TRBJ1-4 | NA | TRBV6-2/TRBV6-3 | CASSYPGARYEKLFF | TGTGCCAGCAGTTACCCAGGGGCGCGATACGAAAAACTGTTTTTT
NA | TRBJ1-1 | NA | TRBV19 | CASSQGLEAWDTEAFF | TGTGCCAGTAGTCAGGGACTTGAGGCTTGGGACACTGAAGCTTTCTTT
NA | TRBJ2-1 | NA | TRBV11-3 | CASSLGGTSYNEQFF | TGTGCCAGCAGCTTGGGCGGGACCTCCTACAATGAGCAGTTCTTC
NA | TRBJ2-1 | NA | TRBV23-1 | CASSQSHKKSGDSSYNEQFF | TGCGCCAGCAGTCAATCCCACAAGAAATCAGGGGATAGCTCCTACAATGAGCAGTTCTTC
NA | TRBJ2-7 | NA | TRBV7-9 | CASSLAKGEQYF | TGTGCCAGCAGCTTAGCGAAAGGGGAGCAGTACTTC
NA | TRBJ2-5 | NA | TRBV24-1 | CATSDQNPRETQYF | TGTGCCACCAGTGATCAGAACCCGAGGGAGACCCAGTACTTC
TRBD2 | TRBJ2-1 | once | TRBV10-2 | CASSGAGTSDPYNEQFF | TGCGCCAGCAGTGGAGCGGGTACTAGCGATCCCTACAATGAGCAGTTCTTC
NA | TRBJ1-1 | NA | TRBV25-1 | CASRPRAANTEAFF | TGTGCCAGCAGACCCCGGGCGGCAAACACTGAAGCTTTCTTT
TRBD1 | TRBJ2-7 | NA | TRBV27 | CASSPTGQGTYEQYF | TGTGCCAGCAGTCCCACGGGACAGGGAACCTACGAGCAGTACTTC
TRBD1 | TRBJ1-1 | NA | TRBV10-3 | CAISPGQGEAFF | TGTGCCATCAGCCCGGGACAGGGTGAAGCTTTCTTT
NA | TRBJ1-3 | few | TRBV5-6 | CASSLSGGNYGTIYF | TGTGCCAGCAGCTTGTCGGGCGGTAATTACGGCACCATATATTTT
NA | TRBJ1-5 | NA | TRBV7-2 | CASSFGSNQPQHF | TGTGCCAGCAGCTTTGGTAGCAATCAGCCCCAGCATTTT
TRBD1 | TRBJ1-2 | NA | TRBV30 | CAWSVRGRDGYTF | TGTGCCTGGAGTGTAAGGGGGCGGGATGGCTACACCTTC
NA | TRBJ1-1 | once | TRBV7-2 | CASSLSRGWSNTEAFF | TGTGCCAGCAGCTTAAGCCGGGGGTGGAGTAACACTGAAGCTTTCTTT
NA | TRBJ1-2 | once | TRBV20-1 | CSASQWGGYTF | TGCAGTGCTAGCCAATGGGGGGGCTACACCTTC
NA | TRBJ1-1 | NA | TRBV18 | CASSVGQNTEAFF | TGTGCCAGCTCAGTGGGACAGAACACTGAAGCTTTCTTT
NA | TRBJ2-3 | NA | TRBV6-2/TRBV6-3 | CASSSAYSTDTQYF | TGTGCCAGCAGTTCCGCTTACTCCACAGATACGCAGTATTTT
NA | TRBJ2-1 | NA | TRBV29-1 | CSVPSSVNEQFF | TGCAGCGTTCCCTCGAGCGTCAATGAGCAGTTCTTC
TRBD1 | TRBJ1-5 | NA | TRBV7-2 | CASSPDRGPNQPQHF | TGTGCCAGCAGCCCCGACAGGGGACCGAATCAGCCCCAGCATTTT
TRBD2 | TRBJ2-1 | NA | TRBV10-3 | CAISQSEQGRAGGYNEQFF | TGTGCCATCAGTCAGAGTGAACAGGGTAGGGCGGGAGGCTACAATGAGCAGTTCTTC
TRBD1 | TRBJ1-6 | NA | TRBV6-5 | CASRARQGGNSPLHF | TGTGCCAGCAGGGCTAGACAGGGAGGCAATTCACCCCTCCACTTT
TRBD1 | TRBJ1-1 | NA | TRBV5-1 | CASSTGTGDTEAFF | TGCGCCAGCAGCACAGGGACAGGGGACACTGAAGCTTTCTTT
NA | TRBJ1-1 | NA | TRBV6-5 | CASSLTGVGTEAFF | TGTGCCAGCAGCTTGACAGGTGTAGGGACTGAAGCTTTCTTT
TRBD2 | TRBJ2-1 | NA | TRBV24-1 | CATAAPGLQNEQFF | TGTGCCACGGCGGCTCCGGGACTACAAAATGAGCAGTTCTTC
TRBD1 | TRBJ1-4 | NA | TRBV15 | CATSGRDSTFEKLFF | TGTGCCACCAGCGGTCGGGACAGTACATTTGAAAAACTGTTTTTT
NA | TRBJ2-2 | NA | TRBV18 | CASSPADTGELFF | TGTGCCAGCTCACCAGCGGACACCGGGGAGCTGTTTTTT
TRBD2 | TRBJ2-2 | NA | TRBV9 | CASSKGLAGANTGELFF | TGTGCCAGCAGCAAGGGACTAGCGGGGGCGAACACCGGGGAGCTGTTTTTT
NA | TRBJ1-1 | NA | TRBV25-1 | CASSPPGNTEAFF | TGTGCCAGCAGTCCTCCGGGGAACACTGAAGCTTTCTTT
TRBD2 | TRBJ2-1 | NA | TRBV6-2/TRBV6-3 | CASSYSGTSGGPYNEQFF | TGTGCCAGCAGTTACTCGGGGACTAGCGGGGGGCCATACAATGAGCAGTTCTTC
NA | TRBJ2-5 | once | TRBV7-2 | CASRKQETQYF | TGTGCCAGCAGAAAACAAGAGACCCAGTACTTC